These 22 T cell receptor beta chains share one sample of origin, sequenced in a study of vaccination effects on CD4 cells after COVID-19. Their antigen targets remain unknown. ViraFEST expansion of antigen-specific CD4+ T cells with viral peptide pools preceded sequencing. Culture proceeded for 10 days, and CD4+ T cells were then isolated. No vaccinee had earlier SARS-CoV-2 infection, and nucleocapsid antibodies were negative. Assay used: immunoSEQ multiplex PCR; TCRdb lists only in-frame clones, some missing. The table has 70,000 to 75,000 clones, around three quarters seen once. The source was CD4+ T cells from PBMCs cultured with HCoV-OC43 spike peptides, collected before COVID-19 vaccination. Subset described: HCoV-OC43 spike overlapping peptide pool stimulation. The receptors were gathered from a human donor who received a COVID-19 vaccine.

This clone was picked up a small number of times. DNA of the CDR3: TGTGCCAGCAGCCTAGTATCGACAGCGGGCTACACCTTC. Protein product: CASSLVSTAGYTF. The chain joins TRBV3-1 (or the pseudogene TRBV3-2) to TRBJ1-2; weak D call: TRBD1 (5 bases). Trimming cost V 4 bases and J 8 bases, with 14 bases left between them. Per the germline V gene, CDR1 is LGHDT and CDR2 is YNNKEL (reference sequence). The CDR3 runs 13 residues.

In this sample, this clone turned up once. CDR3 DNA: TGTGCCAGCAGCCAAGGGGGCTCGGGAAACATTCAGTACTTC. This gives the protein CASSQGGSGNIQYF. This chain connects TRBV2 to TRBJ2-4; 7 bases agree with TRBD1. V was pared by 6 bases and J by 6 bases, with 8 bases of the junction left unmatched. The CDR3 loop spans 14 amino acids. Germline CDR1 SNHLY, CDR2 FYNNEI.

The rearrangement links TRBV4-1 to TRBJ1-5; no firm D call. The CDR3 covers 13 residues. Per the germline V gene, CDR1 is MGHRA and CDR2 is YSYEKL. V lost 0 bases, J lost 5 bases, and 5 bases lay in between. The CDR3 loop is CASSQDPDQPQHF. Written as DNA, the CDR3 is TGCGCCAGCAGCCAAGACCCTGATCAGCCCCAGCATTTT.

The chain is built from TRBV5-5 and TRBJ2-7, with a weak D call TRBD1 (6 bases). This CDR3 comprises 12 residues. CDR1 and CDR2 from the germline V gene are SGHKS and YYEKEE (reference sequence). Trimming took 4 bases from V and 3 from J, leaving 8 bases between them. The CDR3 sequence: CASSPRGYEQYV. As DNA, the CDR3 is TGTGCCAGCAGCCCCAGGGGCTACGAGCAGTACGTC.

The chain links TRBV27 to TRBJ2-4; no clear D. Germline assignment: CDR1 MNHEY and CDR2 SMNVEV (reference sequence). V was shortened by 3 bases and J by 7 bases, with 4 bases between the two germline ends. The CDR3 spans 11 residues. The CDR3 spells CASSFENIQYF. Here the CDR3 DNA reads TGTGCCAGCAGTTTCGAGAACATTCAGTACTTC.

The chain is built from TRBV28 and TRBJ1-2, with no clear D. There are 14 residues in the CDR3. Germline values: CDR1 MDHEN, CDR2 SYDVKM. V was shortened by 6 bases and J by 7 bases, with 18 bases between the two germline ends. Here the CDR3 DNA reads TGTGCCAGCAGGGAGGGCAACCTCGCTCGTGGCTACACCTTC. It yields the protein CASREGNLARGYTF.

The chain couples TRBV9 to TRBJ2-5; 13 bases align to TRBD2. Germline lookup yields CDR1 SGDLS and CDR2 YYNGEE. Trimming removed 4 bases from V and 4 bases from J; junction bases left unmatched: 4. This CDR3 spans 15 amino acids. CDR3 region: CASSLGLAGRETQYF. Written as DNA, the CDR3 is TGTGCCAGCAGCTTGGGACTAGCGGGGAGAGAGACCCAGTACTTC.

The rearrangement joins TRBV2 to TRBJ2-3; TRBD2 matches at 7 bases. Germline V lookup: CDR1 SNHLY, CDR2 FYNNEI. The junction had 1 base not matched to a gene; V was cut back by 6 bases and J by 4 bases. The CDR3 runs 12 residues. The DNA for the CDR3 is TGTGCCAGCAGGAGCGGGGCAGATACGCAGTATTTT. It specifies CASRSGADTQYF.

This chain connects TRBV10-1 to TRBJ2-1; D call uncertain. Between the trimmed V and J ends, which lost 4 bases and 6 bases, there was a span of 4 bases. The CDR3 loop spans 11 amino acids. CDR1 is WNHNN and CDR2 is SYGVQD in the germline V gene (reference sequence). DNA of the CDR3: TGCGCCAGCAGTGCGTTCAATGAGCAGTTCTTC. Translating it yields CASSAFNEQFF.

The chain recombines TRBV4-1 with TRBJ1-1; TRBD1 is a possible D gene (5 bases). The CDR3 totals 15 residues. The germline V gene encodes CDR1 MGHRA and CDR2 YSYEKL. Trimming took 5 bases from V and 0 from J, leaving 13 bases between them. DNA of the CDR3: TGCGCCAGCAGCGCACAAGGGGCGGTGAACACTGAAGCTTTCTTT. As protein: CASSAQGAVNTEAFF.

The chain recombines TRBV5-4 with TRBJ1-4; D ambiguous. Looked up from germline, CDR1 is SGHNT and CDR2 is YYREEE (reference sequence). The CDR3 spans 15 residues. V lost 1 base to trimming and J lost 7 bases, with 14 bases between them. In DNA, the CDR3 is TGTGCCAGCAGCTTGCGGGAAACCGGCGGTGAAAAACTGTTTTTT. As protein: CASSLRETGGEKLFF.

The gene calls are TRBV5-4 and TRBJ2-2, with 8 bases identical to TRBD2. The V gene's germline CDR1 is SGHNT and CDR2 YYREEE (reference sequence). With V trimmed by 5 bases and J by 3 bases, 3 bases remained unmatched. The CDR3 has 14 residues. The CDR3 here is CASSRGGDTGELFF. The CDR3 DNA reads TGTGCCAGCAGTCGGGGGGGAGACACCGGGGAGCTGTTTTTT. Using reference TRBV5-4 and TRBJ2-2 for the parts outside the CDR3, the full variable domain is ETGVTQSPTHLIKTRGQQVTLRCSSQSGHNTVSWYQQALGQGPQFIFQYYREEENGRGNFPPRFSGLQFPNYSSELNVNALELDDSALYLCASSRGGDTGELFFGEGSRLTVL.

The chain combines TRBV6-5 with TRBJ2-7, with TRBD1 matching over 9 bases. The germline gives CDR1 MNHEY, CDR2 SVGAGI. CDR3 length equals 15 residues. The trim removed 6 bases at V and 0 bases at J, leaving 6 bases unmatched. CDR3 region: CASSRGQGSSYEQYV. CDR3 nucleotide sequence: TGTGCCAGCAGCCGTGGACAGGGGAGCTCCTACGAGCAGTACGTC.

This sequence joins TRBV29-1 and TRBJ1-3, with D possibly matching TRBD1 (5 bases). Germline lookup yields CDR1 SQVTM and CDR2 ANQGSEA. With 6 bases removed from V and 0 bases from J, the gap between germline ends came to 15 bases. The CDR3 has 15 amino acids. The CDR3 reads CSVAEQVYSGNTIYF. Here the CDR3 DNA reads TGCAGCGTGGCCGAACAGGTCTACTCTGGAAACACCATATATTTT.

The J gene is TRBJ2-3, the V gene TRBV5-1; D ambiguous. Germline CDR1 and CDR2: SGHRS and YFSETQ. This CDR3 region has 14 residues. Trimming took off 2 bases at V and 2 bases at J, with 9 bases between the two ends. CDR3 in amino acids: CASSFDTSTDTQYF. CDR3 nucleotide sequence: TGCGCCAGCAGCTTCGACACTTCCACAGATACGCAGTATTTT.

A few counts support this clone. The V gene is TRBV7-2, the J gene TRBJ2-5; 10 nucleotides agree with TRBD2. Germline assignment: CDR1 SGHTA and CDR2 FQGNSA. V shed 4 bases, J shed 4 bases, and the junction held 6 bases outside the gene matches. The CDR3 is 15 residues long. In nucleotides, the CDR3 is TGTGCCAGCAGCTCTCAGCGGGGGGGCAGAGAGACCCAGTACTTC. It specifies CASSSQRGGRETQYF.

The sample holds a few counts of this clone. The chain joins TRBV28 to TRBJ2-5; tentatively, D is TRBD2 (6 bases). The CDR3 extends over 16 amino acids. Germline V gene sequence: CDR1 MDHEN, CDR2 SYDVKM. With 4 bases removed from V and 1 base from J, the gap between germline ends came to 16 bases. The CDR3: CASSSFMTGGQETQYF. In nucleotides, the CDR3 is TGTGCCAGCAGTTCCTTCATGACCGGGGGCCAAGAGACCCAGTACTTC.

In its sample, this clone was seen a few times. The rearrangement uses TRBV28 and TRBJ1-6, with D perhaps TRBD1 (5 bases). Trimming stripped 7 bases from V and 10 bases from J, with 20 bases between. Germline V CDR1 and CDR2: MDHEN, SYDVKM. The CDR3 totals 15 residues. This chain's CDR3 is CASTRRSGYGSPLHF. For the CDR3, the DNA is TGTGCCAGCACCCGGAGGTCAGGGTACGGATCACCCCTCCACTTT.

The CDR3 sequence: CASSQGDRDNEKLFF. In DNA form, the CDR3 reads TGCGCCAGCAGCCAAGGGGACCGGGATAATGAAAAACTGTTTTTT. V and J are TRBV4-1 and TRBJ1-4; a weak D match, TRBD1 (5 bases). This CDR3 comprises 15 residues. CDR1 is MGHRA, CDR2 YSYEKL, per germline. Between the trimmed V and J ends, which lost 1 base and 4 bases, there was a span of 10 bases.

This clone was found a few times. This chain links TRBV7-2 with TRBJ2-2; D is perhaps TRBD1 (5 bases). This CDR3 comprises 15 residues. V was pared by 1 base and J by 6 bases, with 12 bases between. CDR1 is SGHTA, CDR2 FQGNSA, per germline. The CDR3: CASSLVQGVAGELFF. Here the CDR3 DNA reads TGTGCCAGCAGCTTAGTTCAAGGGGTAGCCGGGGAGCTGTTTTTT.

This chain connects TRBV4-2 to TRBJ2-7; no clear D gene. Between the trimmed V and J ends, which lost 4 bases and 6 bases, there was a span of 16 bases. In germline, CDR1 is LGHNA, CDR2 YNFKEQ. The CDR3 has 14 amino acids. This CDR3 reads CASSLTVISGEQYV. The CDR3 DNA is TGTGCCAGCAGCCTAACAGTGATTTCTGGCGAGCAGTACGTC.

This chain connects TRBV5-8 to TRBJ2-2, with D tentatively TRBD1 (5 bases). CDR1 and CDR2 from the germline V gene are SGHTS and YDEGEE. CDR3 length: 16 amino acids. Deletions cut 0 bases from V and 3 bases from J, with 12 bases between. CDR3 region: CASSLVKGSYTGELFF. The CDR3 DNA reads TGTGCCAGCAGCTTGGTGAAGGGGTCGTACACCGGGGAGCTGTTTTTT.